Listed here is a single T cell receptor beta chain. Its specificity is unknown. Next came a second PCR, run for roughly 7 to 12 cycles, which used a sample-barcoded 5' primer along with a J-beta primer mix. Every cDNA molecule carried a tag from a template-switch adaptor bearing 12 random nucleotides. TCRdb passed the 5' RACE reads through MiXCR, listing each CDR3 protein once. The sample records approximately 790,000 distinct CDR3 sequences, 60% to 80% being singletons. This specimen belongs to a study of blood T cells in healthy people across ages. Study-level findings and limits: Relative to aged donors, long-lived donors carried more naive CD4+ cells and displayed higher diversity.

The CDR3 totals 14 residues. Germline CDR1 reads SGDLS; CDR2 reads YYNGEE. Each sample gave at least 6.5 million isolated PBMCs. This clonotype was sampled from a man aged 25 to 45 in good health. The chain combines TRBV9 with TRBJ2-7; D may be TRBD1 (5 bases). Gene TRBJ2-4 matches the end of the DNA better, so the J call may be wrong. What was sequenced was blood. CDR3 nucleotide sequence: TGTGCCAGCAGCGTAGGACAGTATGAAAACATTCAGTACTTC. Protein product: CASSVGQYENIQYF.